This TCR beta chain was captured by sequencing in a study of control samples from healthy donors and cancer patients. Assay used: immunoSEQ multiplex PCR; TCRdb lists only in-frame clones, some missing. The sample carries around 71,000 clones, about nine tenths recorded once. Per germline, CDR1 MNHNS and CDR2 SASEGT. This CDR3 has 17 residues. V lost 3 bases to trimming and J lost 0 bases, with 17 bases between them. This clone has only one observation. This TCR derives from a woman aged 50 to 60 with colorectal cancer. This rearrangement joins TRBV6-1 to TRBJ1-1; D might be TRBD1 (6 bases). Sequencing input: PBMCs. The CDR3 protein is CASSEDSIGTMNTEAFF. CDR3 coding DNA: TGTGCCAGCAGTGAGGACAGTATTGGGACCATGAACACTGAAGCTTTCTTT.